This record looks at one TCR beta chain sequence and its context. The record originates from a study of cytomegalovirus exposure and HLA in healthy donors. Germline V gene data show CDR1 as SEHNR and CDR2 as FQNEAQ (reference sequence). The CDR3 sequence is 15 residues long. The junction had 10 bases not matched to a gene; V was cut back by 9 bases and J by 4 bases. PCR used 60 Vbeta primers and 13 Jbeta primers. Produced via immunoSEQ multiplex PCR; TCRdb's table is partial and in-frame only. The repertoire holds roughly 99,000 clones, with about 80% as singletons. The sample was PBMCs. The TCR comes from a man aged 25-45 years in good health and CMV-seropositive. This chain uses TRBV7-9 with TRBJ2-1, with 9 bases aligning to TRBD1. CDR3 nucleotides: TGTGCCAGTGAACCGCGGGACAGGGTTTACAATGAGCAGTTCTTC. This gives the protein CASEPRDRVYNEQFF.